The 28 T cell receptor beta chains listed next were all sequenced from one sample in a study of control samples from healthy donors and cancer patients. Libraries were prepared by immunoSEQ multiplex PCR; TCRdb keeps only in-frame clonotypes and omits some of them. The sample has more than 70,000 clones, approximately 89% seen once. Material for sequencing was blood. The receptor set was obtained from a woman aged 25 to 39 in good health.

V is TRBV18 and J is TRBJ1-1, with D uncertain. From germline, CDR1 is KGHSH and CDR2 LQKENI. This CDR3 is 16 amino acids long. V lost 2 bases to trimming and J lost 1 base, with 14 bases between them. The CDR3 region is CASSPNQGRKNTEAFF. CDR3 nucleotides: TGTGCCAGCTCACCAAACCAAGGACGGAAGAACACTGAAGCTTTCTTT.

With regard to this clone: One junction end disagrees with the germline gene, perhaps due to a read error. This chain uses TRBV3-1 (or the pseudogene TRBV3-2) with TRBJ1-1; D call uncertain. Germline assignment: CDR1 LGHDT and CDR2 YNNKEL (reference sequence). The CDR3 covers 14 residues. Here the CDR3 reads CASSQVLEDIRIRF. CDR3 bases: TGTGCCAGCAGCCAAGTGTTGGAAGACATTCGTATTAGGTTT.

The chain employs TRBV5-1 and TRBJ2-1, with D perhaps TRBD1 (6 bases). CDR3 length: 15 amino acids. Trimming pared 5 bases from V and 6 bases from J, leaving 18 bases between. Germline CDR1 SGHRS, CDR2 YFSETQ. CDR3 loop: CASRAPGTSSNEQFF. The CDR3 DNA reads as TGCGCCAGCAGGGCCCCCGGGACATCGAGCAATGAGCAGTTCTTC.

V is TRBV28 and J is TRBJ1-4; D gene uncertain. V lost 3 bases, J lost 3 bases, and 8 bases lay in between. Germline values: CDR1 MDHEN, CDR2 SYDVKM. The length of the CDR3 is 14 residues. The CDR3 coding sequence is TGTGCCAGCAGTTTGGGAGGAGCTAATGAAAAACTGTTTTTT. It encodes CASSLGGANEKLFF.

This clone was observed once. This chain links TRBV29-1 with TRBJ1-1; 11 bases agree with TRBD1. The CDR3 consists of 14 residues. Germline assignment: CDR1 SQVTM and CDR2 ANQGSEA. V was pared by 7 bases and J by 3 bases, with 7 bases of the junction left unmatched. This CDR3 reads CSGEDRGRDTEAFF. CDR3 DNA sequence: TGCAGCGGGGAGGACAGGGGGCGAGACACTGAAGCTTTCTTT.

The V gene is TRBV6-4, the J gene TRBJ1-1; TRBD1 matches 7 bases. From germline, CDR1 is MRHNA and CDR2 SNTAGT. Trimming at V came to 3 bases and at J to 6 bases, leaving 4 bases not matched to a gene. The CDR3 is 13 residues long. For the CDR3, the DNA is TGTGCCAGCAGTGAAGGGGGCAGGGCTGAAGCTTTCTTT. This sequence encodes CASSEGGRAEAFF.

J is TRBJ1-1 and V is TRBV27; TRBD1 is a possible D gene (6 bases). CDR3 length: 18 amino acids. The germline gives CDR1 MNHEY, CDR2 SMNVEV (reference sequence). V was clipped by 0 bases and J by 0 bases, with 17 bases between them. In DNA, the CDR3 is TGTGCCAGCAGTTTATCGAGATTGGACAGTTTAATGAACACTGAAGCTTTCTTT. Its translation is CASSLSRLDSLMNTEAFF.

Here the CDR3 DNA reads TGTGCCAGCAGCGTAGAGGGACAGGGGGCAGATGGCTACACCTTC. Its translation is CASSVEGQGADGYTF. The chain carries TRBV9 and TRBJ1-2, with 12 bases that match TRBD1. Germline-derived CDR1 and CDR2 are SGDLS and YYNGEE. With 0 bases clipped from V and 6 bases from J, the junction kept 3 bases outside the gene matches. This CDR3 comprises 15 residues. Variable domain in full (rest from reference TRBV9 and TRBJ1-2): DSGVTQTPKHLITATGQRVTLRCSPRSGDLSVYWYQQSLDQGLQFLIQYYNGEERAKGNILERFSAQQFPDLHSELNLSSLELGDSALYFCASSVEGQGADGYTFGSGTRLTVV.

This chain connects TRBV6-6 to TRBJ2-7, with TRBD1 matching 9 bases. The germline V gene has CDR1 MNHNY and CDR2 SVGAGI (reference sequence). The CDR3 has 14 amino acids. The ends lost 7 bases at V and 0 bases at J; junction bases unmatched: 4. The CDR3 is CASTRTGASYEQYF. The CDR3 DNA follows: TGTGCCAGCACCCGGACAGGGGCCTCCTACGAGCAGTACTTC.

V and J are TRBV3-1 (or the pseudogene TRBV3-2) and TRBJ1-6, with D hard to call. This CDR3 comprises 12 residues. Germline V gene lookup returns CDR1 LGHDT and CDR2 YNNKEL (reference sequence). The V and J ends lost 4 bases and 6 bases respectively, with 4 bases between them. CDR3 region: CASSRSNSPLHF. CDR3 sequence (DNA): TGTGCCAGCAGCCGGAGTAATTCACCCCTCCACTTT.

V usage is TRBV7-2 and J usage is TRBJ2-5; the match to TRBD2 covers 7 bases. The CDR3 is made up of 15 amino acids. Trimming removed 4 bases from V and 2 bases from J; junction bases left unmatched: 7. CDR1 and CDR2 from the germline V gene are SGHTA and FQGNSA. CDR3 residues: CASSSPTGGQETQYF. DNA of the CDR3: TGTGCCAGCAGCTCCCCGACCGGGGGGCAAGAGACCCAGTACTTC.

V and J are TRBV2 and TRBJ1-2; perhaps TRBD1 as D (5 bases). CDR3 length: 14 residues. Trimming pared 3 bases from V and 8 bases from J, leaving 16 bases between. Germline V gives CDR1 SNHLY, CDR2 FYNNEI. Written as DNA, the CDR3 is TGTGCCAGCAGTGATAGGGGCACCGGAGGAGGCTACACCTTC. Translated, it gives CASSDRGTGGGYTF.

The V call is TRBV2, the J call TRBJ1-2; D gene ambiguous. The CDR3 is 12 residues long. V dropped 4 bases and J dropped 1 base, with 4 bases sitting between them. The V gene's germline CDR1 is SNHLY and CDR2 FYNNEI. The CDR3 nucleotides are TGTGCCAGCAGTGGAAGTAACTATGGCTACACCTTC. Encoded protein: CASSGSNYGYTF.

This clone occurred once. The V and J genes are TRBV19 and TRBJ1-1; 9 positions agree with TRBD1. Germline CDR1 LNHDA, CDR2 SQIVND (reference sequence). There are 15 residues in the CDR3. Trimming removed 4 bases from V and 3 bases from J; junction bases left unmatched: 6. The CDR3 nucleotides are TGTGCCAGTAGTACGGGACAGGGAACGGACACTGAAGCTTTCTTT. It codes for CASSTGQGTDTEAFF.

This chain connects TRBV15 to TRBJ2-1; no clear D gene. CDR1 and CDR2 (germline): LNHNV, YYDKDF (reference sequence). This CDR3 is 12 amino acids long. Trimming left V 3 bases short and J 4 bases short, with 4 bases between. This CDR3 reads CATSRAYNEQFF. The DNA of the CDR3 is TGTGCCACCAGCAGGGCTTACAATGAGCAGTTCTTC.

This sequence joins TRBV25-1 and TRBJ1-6; D remains unclear. This CDR3 is built from 16 residues. The V end was cut by 3 bases, the J end by 10 bases, with 19 bases between. Germline-derived CDR1 and CDR2 are MGHDK and SYGVNS. In DNA form, the CDR3 reads TGTGCCAGCAGTGATTACGGACTGGAGGGCCGGTCACCCCTCCACTTT. This codes for CASSDYGLEGRSPLHF.

The chain links TRBV11-2 to TRBJ2-1; 14 nucleotides match TRBD2. The CDR3 consists of 15 residues. Germline loops: CDR1 SGHAT, CDR2 FQNNGV. V dropped 5 bases and J dropped 9; count of bases not matched to a gene: 6. The CDR3 here is CASSPGTSGSSEQFF. The DNA of the CDR3 is TGTGCCAGCAGCCCCGGGACTAGCGGGAGTAGTGAGCAGTTCTTC.

The chain has TRBV5-1 and TRBJ1-3; D might be TRBD1 (6 bases). There are 15 residues in the CDR3. Germline assignment: CDR1 SGHRS and CDR2 YFSETQ. The ends were cut back, 0 bases at V and 4 bases at J, with 11 bases in the middle. The CDR3 nucleotides are TGCGCCAGCAGCTTGGCCGCGCAGGGGGGAAACACCATATATTTT. The encoded protein is CASSLAAQGGNTIYF.

The rearrangement links TRBV18 to TRBJ2-5; D gene ambiguous. The CDR3 covers 12 residues. The germline CDR1 and CDR2 sequences are KGHSH and LQKENI. V shed 3 bases and J shed 1 base, with 3 bases lying between them. CDR3 in DNA: TGTGCCAGCTCACCGACCCAAGAGACCCAGTACTTC. Amino acids: CASSPTQETQYF.

The chain recombines TRBV12-5 with TRBJ1-1, with TRBD1 as a possible D gene (6 bases). Between the trimmed V and J ends, which lost 4 bases and 1 base, there was a span of 16 bases. Germline assignment: CDR1 LGHNT and CDR2 FRNRAP. CDR3 length: 16 residues. The CDR3: CASGSVGAGENTEAFF. CDR3 coding DNA: TGTGCTAGTGGTTCTGTAGGGGCAGGGGAGAACACTGAAGCTTTCTTT.

The chain recombines TRBV7-6 with TRBJ2-2, with D perhaps assigned TRBD1 or TRBD2 (6 bases each). Germline V gene lookup returns CDR1 SGHVS and CDR2 FNYEAQ. There are 15 residues in the CDR3. V shed 2 bases and J shed 4 bases, with 11 bases lying between them. The CDR3 DNA follows: TGTGCCAGCAGCTTAAGGGGGGCGGGCACCGGGGAGCTGTTTTTT. Translated, it gives CASSLRGAGTGELFF. The variable domain in full, with the rest retrieved from reference TRBV7-6 and TRBJ2-2, is GAGVSQSPRYKVTKRGQDVALRCDPISGHVSLYWYRQALGQGPEFLTYFNYEAQQDKSGLPNDRFSAERPEGSISTLTIQRTEQRDSAMYRCASSLRGAGTGELFFGEGSRLTVL.

The chain carries TRBV9 and TRBJ1-1; TRBD1 might be the D (5 bases). Deletions cut 0 bases from V and 3 bases from J, with 15 bases between. The CDR3 spans 16 residues. Germline V gene data show CDR1 as SGDLS and CDR2 as YYNGEE. The chain's CDR3 is CASSVGVSRVDTEAFF. As DNA, the CDR3 is TGTGCCAGCAGCGTAGGGGTTAGCAGGGTTGACACTGAAGCTTTCTTT.

The V and J genes are TRBV5-6 and TRBJ1-2, with 12 bases that match TRBD1. This CDR3 has 15 amino acids. Germline V gene sequence: CDR1 SGHDT, CDR2 YYEEEE. With V trimmed by 3 bases and J by 4 bases, 4 bases remained unmatched. The CDR3 here is CASSSPGQGAYGYTF. The CDR3 nucleotides read TGTGCCAGCAGCTCCCCGGGACAGGGGGCCTATGGCTACACCTTC.

This clone was seen more than once but under ten times. The rearrangement joins TRBV29-1 to TRBJ1-1; D gene ambiguous. Trimming cost V 4 bases and J 4 bases, with 13 bases left between them. CDR1 and CDR2 from the germline V gene are SQVTM and ANQGSEA. CDR3 length: 13 amino acids. The CDR3 loop reads CSVAAREGTEAFF. The CDR3 region has the DNA TGCAGCGTTGCGGCCAGAGAGGGCACTGAAGCTTTCTTT.

This chain connects TRBV5-5 to TRBJ2-6; no reliable D call. V lost 4 bases, J lost 4 bases, and 15 bases lay in between. The germline CDR1 and CDR2 sequences are SGHKS and YYEKEE (reference sequence). The CDR3 extends over 16 amino acids. The CDR3 loop is CASSEGQYTGANVLTF. The DNA of the CDR3 is TGTGCCAGCAGCGAAGGTCAGTACACCGGGGCCAACGTCCTGACTTTC.

This chain uses TRBV2 with TRBJ1-4; TRBD1 agrees at 7 bases. The CDR3 is 14 residues long. The germline gives CDR1 SNHLY, CDR2 FYNNEI. Trimming took 6 bases from V and 6 from J; bases not matched to a gene: 7. Written as DNA, the CDR3 is TGTGCCAGCAGGGGACAGCGAGGCCATGAAAAACTGTTTTTT. Amino acids: CASRGQRGHEKLFF. The full variable domain, rest sourced from reference TRBV2 and TRBJ1-4, is EPEVTQTPSHQVTQMGQEVILRCVPISNHLYFYWYRQILGQKVEFLVSFYNNEISEKSEIFDDQFSVERPDGSNFTLKIRSTKLEDSAMYFCASRGQRGHEKLFFGSGTQLSVL.

The rearrangement links TRBV19 to TRBJ2-1; 9 positions agree with TRBD1. This CDR3 has 16 residues. J was trimmed by 7 bases and V by 4 bases; bases with no gene match: 11. Germline CDR1 is LNHDA and CDR2 is SQIVND (reference sequence). As DNA, the CDR3 is TGTGCCAGTAGTACAACAGGGGGCTGGGCACTGAATGAGCAGTTCTTC. Its protein product is CASSTTGGWALNEQFF.

The chain recombines TRBV4-1 with TRBJ1-4; unclear D gene. CDR1 and CDR2 from the germline V gene are MGHRA and YSYEKL. Trimming shortened V by 1 base and J by 0 bases, and 3 bases separated the two germline ends. The CDR3 has 14 residues. CDR3 nucleotide sequence: TGCGCCAGCAGCCAAGGAACAACTAATGAAAAACTGTTTTTT. This gives the protein CASSQGTTNEKLFF.